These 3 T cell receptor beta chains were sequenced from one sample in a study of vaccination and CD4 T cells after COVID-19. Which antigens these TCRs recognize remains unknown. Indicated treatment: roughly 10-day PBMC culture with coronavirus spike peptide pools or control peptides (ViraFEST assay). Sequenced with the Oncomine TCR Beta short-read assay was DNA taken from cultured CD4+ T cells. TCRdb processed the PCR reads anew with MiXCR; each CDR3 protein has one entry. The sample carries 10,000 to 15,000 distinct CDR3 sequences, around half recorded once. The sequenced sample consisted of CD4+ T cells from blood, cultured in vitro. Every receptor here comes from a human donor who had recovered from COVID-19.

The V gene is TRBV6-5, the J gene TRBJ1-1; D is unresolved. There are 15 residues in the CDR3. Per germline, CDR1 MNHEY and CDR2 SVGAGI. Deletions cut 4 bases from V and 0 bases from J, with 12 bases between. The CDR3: CASSWEALMNTEAFF. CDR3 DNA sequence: TGTGCCAGCAGTTGGGAAGCCCTGATGAACACTGAAGCTTTCTTT.

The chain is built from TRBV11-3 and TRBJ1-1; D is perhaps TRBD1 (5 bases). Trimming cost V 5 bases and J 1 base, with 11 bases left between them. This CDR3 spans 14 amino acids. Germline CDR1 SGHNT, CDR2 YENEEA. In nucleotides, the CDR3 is TGTGCCAGCAGCGACGGGGGGGGGAACACTGAAGCTTTCTTT. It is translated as CASSDGGGNTEAFF.

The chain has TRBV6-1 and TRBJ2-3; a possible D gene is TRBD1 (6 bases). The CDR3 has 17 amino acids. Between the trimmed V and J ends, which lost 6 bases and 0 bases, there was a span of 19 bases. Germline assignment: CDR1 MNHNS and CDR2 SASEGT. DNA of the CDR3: TGTGCCAGCAGACCCCCGGGACACCCGACTAGCACAGATACGCAGTATTTT. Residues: CASRPPGHPTSTDTQYF.